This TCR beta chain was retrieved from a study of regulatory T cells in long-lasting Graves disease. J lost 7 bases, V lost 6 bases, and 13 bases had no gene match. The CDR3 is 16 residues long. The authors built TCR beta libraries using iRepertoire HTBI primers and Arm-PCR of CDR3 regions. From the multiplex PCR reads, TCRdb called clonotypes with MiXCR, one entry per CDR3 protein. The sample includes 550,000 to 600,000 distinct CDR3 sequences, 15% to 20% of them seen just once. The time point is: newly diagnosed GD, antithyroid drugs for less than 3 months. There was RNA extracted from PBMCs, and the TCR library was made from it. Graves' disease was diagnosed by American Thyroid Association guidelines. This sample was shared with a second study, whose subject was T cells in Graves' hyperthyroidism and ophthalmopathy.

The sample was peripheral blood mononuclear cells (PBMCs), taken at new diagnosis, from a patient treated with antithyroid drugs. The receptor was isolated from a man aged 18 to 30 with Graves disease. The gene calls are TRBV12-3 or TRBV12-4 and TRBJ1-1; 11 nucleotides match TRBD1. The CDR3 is CASSARTGGDGSEAFF. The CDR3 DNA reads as TGTGCCAGCAGCGCAAGGACAGGGGGCGATGGGAGTGAAGCTTTCTTT.